These T cell receptor beta chains were read from a single sample in a study of T cell responses to AZD1222 COVID-19 vaccine. The protocol was immunoSEQ multiplex PCR, while the TCRdb copy is restricted to in-frame clones and leaves out a portion. Here the sample spans 100,000 to 150,000 clones, approximately 90% being singletons. Sequences were derived from peripheral blood, sampled 28 days after the second AZD1222 dose. All receptors derive from an adult who received the AZD1222 COVID-19 vaccine. Both conserved end residues are part of each CDR3. A D gene is named only where the DNA matches it firmly. Clone sizes are given selectively: once, few, many, or a class where the clone is expanded.

size	D	J	V	DNA	CDR3
-	-	TRBJ2-1	TRBV10-3	TGTGCCGCGGGGGCGGCCAATGAGCAGTTCTTC	CAAGAANEQFF
-	-	TRBJ1-6	TRBV19	TGTGCCAGTAGTGTTGGGGCAGACTCACCCCTCCACTTT	CASSVGADSPLHF
-	-	TRBJ1-1	TRBV7-2	TGTGCCAGCAGCCCCCAGCGGTTCTCGGGGCAGAACACTGAAGCTTTCTTT	CASSPQRFSGQNTEAFF
-	-	TRBJ2-6	TRBV6-1	TGTGCCAGCCGCGGATCTGGGGCCAACGTCCTGACTTTC	CASRGSGANVLTF
-	-	TRBJ1-6	TRBV30	TGTGCCTGGACCCGGGACCGGTATAATTCACCCCTCCACTTT	CAWTRDRYNSPLHF
-	-	TRBJ1-2	TRBV11-1	TGTGCCAGCAGCTTGTCCCCGTCGGGGGAGGGCTACACCTTC	CASSLSPSGEGYTF
-	-	TRBJ1-6	TRBV28	TGTGCCAGCAGTTTTGGGAGGGACAATTCACCCCTCCACTTT	CASSFGRDNSPLHF
-	-	TRBJ2-7	TRBV10-3	TGTGCCATCTGGATCCTGCTTGCGGGCTACCGCTCCTACGAGCAGTACTTC	CAIWILLAGYRSYEQYF
once	-	TRBJ2-1	TRBV10-3	TGTGCCATCAGTACAGGGCAAAATGAGCAGTTCTTC	CAISTGQNEQFF
few	TRBD1	TRBJ1-6	TRBV15	TGTGCCACCAGCAGAGGGAAGCCTACTCGGACAGGGGCGAGTTCACCCCTCCACTTT	CATSRGKPTRTGASSPLHF
-	-	TRBJ2-5	TRBV7-9	TGTGCCAGCAGTCGGGACCTCCAAGAGACCCAGTACTTC	CASSRDLQETQYF
-	-	TRBJ1-3	TRBV28	TGTGCCAGCAGCCCCGGGACGGCCTCTCTAGGAAACACCATATATTTT	CASSPGTASLGNTIYF
-	-	TRBJ1-1	TRBV5-1	TGCGCCAGCAGCTTACGGGTTTTAGGGACTGAAGCTTTCTTT	CASSLRVLGTEAFF
-	-	TRBJ2-1	TRBV4-1	TGCGCCAGCAGCCAAGAGGGGGACGAGTACAATGAGCAGTTCTTC	CASSQEGDEYNEQFF
-	-	TRBJ2-3	TRBV7-9	TGTGCCAGCAGCATAACCACAGGGCTCACAGATACGCAGTATTTT	CASSITTGLTDTQYF
-	-	TRBJ2-1	TRBV6-5	TGTGCCAGCAGTTACTCGAGTGGGGGGGCCTATGAGCAGTTCTTC	CASSYSSGGAYEQFF
-	TRBD1	TRBJ2-7	TRBV7-2	TGTGCCAGCAGCCCCTATGGACAGGGCGGAGTGGACTTC	CASSPYGQGGVDF
-	TRBD1	TRBJ1-6	TRBV30	TGTGCCTGGAGGGGGACAGGTTATTCACCCCTCCACTTT	CAWRGTGYSPLHF
-	TRBD1	TRBJ1-5	TRBV30	TGTGCCTGGAGCTCCGGGAGGGGGCTGAGCAATCAGCCCCAGCATTTT	CAWSSGRGLSNQPQHF
-	-	TRBJ1-1	TRBV15	TGTGCCACCAGCAGAGCGGGGACCTCTCGCACTGAAGCTTTCTTT	CATSRAGTSRTEAFF
-	-	TRBJ1-6	TRBV15	TGTGCCACCAGCGGGTTTTCCTATAATTCACCCCTCCACTTT	CATSGFSYNSPLHF
-	-	TRBJ1-5	TRBV29-1	TGCAGCGTTGGCTCGGAAAGCAATCAGCCCCAGCATTTT	CSVGSESNQPQHF
once	-	TRBJ2-3	TRBV10-2	TGCGCCACCCTGATCCCCCCAGATACGCAGTATTTT	CATLIPPDTQYF
-	-	TRBJ2-1	TRBV7-2	TGTGCCAGCAGCCCCGCGGGCCGGAGCAATGAGCAGTTCTTC	CASSPAGRSNEQFF
-	-	TRBJ1-5	TRBV21-1	TGTGCCAGCAGCCCACAGGAGCAGCCCCAGCATTTT	CASSPQEQPQHF
once	-	TRBJ1-5	TRBV18	TGTGCCAGCTCACCGTCGGGAGGGGTGAGCAATCAGCCCCAGCATTTT	CASSPSGGVSNQPQHF
-	-	TRBJ1-5	TRBV6-1	TGTGCCAGCAGTGAAGCGCATGGATACCATCAGCCCCAGCATTTT	CASSEAHGYHQPQHF
-	-	TRBJ2-6	TRBV11-3	TGTGCCACACAGACGACCAACGTCCTGACTTTC	CATQTTNVLTF
-	-	TRBJ1-5	TRBV12-5	TGTGCTAGTGGCGGAACCCCTGGGCAGCCCCAGCATTTT	CASGGTPGQPQHF
-	-	TRBJ2-3	TRBV15	TGTGCCACCAGCAGAGACGACAACCCCAGCACAGATACGCAGTATTTT	CATSRDDNPSTDTQYF
-	-	TRBJ2-5	TRBV18	TGTGCCAGCTCCCTCCTCAGACCGCCCCAAGAGACCCAGTACTTC	CASSLLRPPQETQYF
-	-	TRBJ2-1	TRBV5-4	TGTGCCAGCAGCCCTGGCGGCTGGAGCTCCTACAATGAGCAGTTCTTC	CASSPGGWSSYNEQFF
-	-	TRBJ1-3	TRBV4-3	TGCGCCAGCAGCCAATCAGGTGGGAGGGCGGTTGATCGGAACACCATATATTTT	CASSQSGGRAVDRNTIYF
-	-	TRBJ2-1	TRBV11-2	TGTGCCAGCAGCTTATCTGCGGGACCCTACAATGAGCAGTTCTTC	CASSLSAGPYNEQFF
-	TRBD1	TRBJ1-4	TRBV30	TGTGCCTGGAGTACAGGGGGCGAAAAACTGTTTTTT	CAWSTGGEKLFF
-	-	TRBJ2-7	TRBV9	TGTGCCAGCAGCGGTGAGGGGGGGCAATCCTACGAGCAGTACTTC	CASSGEGGQSYEQYF
-	TRBD1	TRBJ1-6	TRBV6-5	TGTGCCAGCAGGACGACAGGGTACACCGGATCCCTCCACTTT	CASRTTGYTGSLHF
-	-	TRBJ1-6	TRBV20-1	TGCAGTGCTAGTCCGGGACATTACAATTCACCCCTCCACTTT	CSASPGHYNSPLHF
-	-	TRBJ1-2	TRBV30	TGTGCCTGGAGTGCAGCTAACTATGGCTACACCTTC	CAWSAANYGYTF
-	TRBD1	TRBJ2-2	TRBV3-1/TRBV3-2	TGTGCCAGCAGCCAAGAGTACAGGGGGACCACCGGGGAGCTGTTTTTT	CASSQEYRGTTGELFF
-	-	TRBJ2-7	TRBV10-3	TGTGCCATCAGTGAGTGGAACACAGGGAGCTCCTACGAGCAGTACTTC	CAISEWNTGSSYEQYF
-	-	TRBJ1-2	TRBV29-1	TGCAGCGTTGAATCGGGGACCTATGGCTACACCTTC	CSVESGTYGYTF
few	TRBD2	TRBJ2-1	TRBV11-2	TGTGCCAGCAGCTTAGATCGGGGACTAGCGGGGGGCCTCGGGGAGCAGTTCTTC	CASSLDRGLAGGLGEQFF
-	TRBD1	TRBJ2-1	TRBV7-2	TGTGCCAGCAGCTTAGAGGGACAGGGGGCCGGTGAGCAGTTCTTC	CASSLEGQGAGEQFF
-	-	TRBJ1-3	TRBV4-1	TGCGCCAGCAGCCAACCCAGGACATACGGAAACACCATATATTTT	CASSQPRTYGNTIYF
-	-	TRBJ2-7	TRBV27	TGTGCCAGCAGTTTCCGGGGATCCTACGAGCAGTACTTC	CASSFRGSYEQYF
-	-	TRBJ2-3	TRBV9	TGTGCCAGCAGTCTTGCTCGCACAGATACGCAGTATTTT	CASSLARTDTQYF